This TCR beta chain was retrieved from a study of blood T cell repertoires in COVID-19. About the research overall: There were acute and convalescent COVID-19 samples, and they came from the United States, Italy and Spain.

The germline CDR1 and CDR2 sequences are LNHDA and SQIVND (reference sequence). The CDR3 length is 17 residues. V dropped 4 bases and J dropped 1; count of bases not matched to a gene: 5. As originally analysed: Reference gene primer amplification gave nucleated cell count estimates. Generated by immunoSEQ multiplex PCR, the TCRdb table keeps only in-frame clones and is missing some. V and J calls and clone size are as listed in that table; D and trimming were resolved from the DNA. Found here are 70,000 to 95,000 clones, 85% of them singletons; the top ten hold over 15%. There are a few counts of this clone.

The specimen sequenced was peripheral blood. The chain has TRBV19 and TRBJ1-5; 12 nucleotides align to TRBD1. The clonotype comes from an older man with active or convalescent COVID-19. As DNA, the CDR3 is TGTGCCAGTAGTAGCCGGGACAGGGGGCGGAGCAATCAGCCCCAGCATTTT. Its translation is CASSSRDRGRSNQPQHF.